The rows below give T cell receptor beta chains drawn from one sample of a study of T cell responses to AZD1222 COVID-19 vaccine. TCRdb's table, derived via immunoSEQ multiplex PCR, lists solely in-frame clones and lacks some. The sample records about 110,000 clones, about 85% being singletons. Specimen: peripheral blood, collected on day 0 of AZD1222 vaccination. The origin of the receptors is an adult in good health. CDR3s include the opening cysteine and the closing phenylalanine or tryptophan. Fields, in order: V gene, J gene, D gene, clone size, CDR3 DNA, CDR3 protein. The D gene is left open where the match is weak. Some rows mark clone size as missing; the rest say once, few, many or name a class of expanded clone.

TRBV19	TRBJ1-2	NA	NA	TGTGCCAGTAGGGCCGGAGGAGGCTATGGCTACACCTTC	CASRAGGGYGYTF
TRBV28	TRBJ2-7	NA	NA	TGTGCCAGCAGTTTAAAGCGGGCCGTCTTGTACTTC	CASSLKRAVLYF
TRBV9	TRBJ2-3	NA	NA	TGTGCCAGCAGCCCCAATCAATGGACAAGCCGCACAGATACGCAGTATTTT	CASSPNQWTSRTDTQYF
TRBV28	TRBJ1-2	TRBD1	NA	TGTGCCAGCAGTTATCTAACAGGGGGCCGCTACACCTTC	CASSYLTGGRYTF
TRBV2	TRBJ1-4	NA	NA	TGTGCCAGCAGTGAAGGACAGCCGCTCTTCGGCCCTGTTTTTTTT	CASSEGQPLFGPVFF
TRBV4-1	TRBJ1-1	TRBD1	NA	TGCGCCAGCAGCCAACCCATCAGGGGGCGCAGAACTGAAGCTTTCTTT	CASSQPIRGRRTEAFF
TRBV9	TRBJ2-3	NA	NA	TGTGCCAGCAGCACCTGGGCCGGGCCTTGGTCCAATACGCAGTATTTT	CASSTWAGPWSNTQYF
TRBV6-6	TRBJ2-7	NA	once	TGTGCCAGCAGTTACTCCGGCGGGGCCCCGGACCCCGAGCAGTACTTC	CASSYSGGAPDPEQYF
TRBV7-2	TRBJ2-5	TRBD2	NA	TGTGCCAGCAGCTCCCGACTAGCGCCCCAAGAGACCCAGTACTTC	CASSSRLAPQETQYF
TRBV28	TRBJ2-7	NA	NA	TGTGCCAGCAGGAAGAAGGCGGGCGAGCAGTACTTC	CASRKKAGEQYF
TRBV3-1/TRBV3-2	TRBJ1-1	NA	NA	TGTGCCAGCAGTCTAAACACTGAAGCTTTCTTT	CASSLNTEAFF